This TCR beta chain was retrieved from a study of T cell changes during pregnancy in multiple sclerosis. The germline CDR1 and CDR2 sequences are KGHSH and LQKENI. After removal of 2 bases from V and 5 bases from J, the junction contained 4 bases not matched to a gene. The CDR3 extends over 14 amino acids. Method: immunoSEQ multiplex PCR; TCRdb's copy keeps in-frame clones and lacks some. The table includes about 20,000 clones, around nine tenths detected once. The sample here was CD8+ T cells from peripheral blood mononuclear cells, taken after pregnancy. This TCR derives from a female donor in good health, enrolled as a control in a pregnancy study. V and J are TRBV18 and TRBJ2-3; 7 bases are a match to TRBD1. CDR3 amino acids: CASSPSQGEDTQYF. In nucleotides, the CDR3 is TGTGCCAGCTCACCATCCCAGGGGGAAGATACGCAGTATTTT.